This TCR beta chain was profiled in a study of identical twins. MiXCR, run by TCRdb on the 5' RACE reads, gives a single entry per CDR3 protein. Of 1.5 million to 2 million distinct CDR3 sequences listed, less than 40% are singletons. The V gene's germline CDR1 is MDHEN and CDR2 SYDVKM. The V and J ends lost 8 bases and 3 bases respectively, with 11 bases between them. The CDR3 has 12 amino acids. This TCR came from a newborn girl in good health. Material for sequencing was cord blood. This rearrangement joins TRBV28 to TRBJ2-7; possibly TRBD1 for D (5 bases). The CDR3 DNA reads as TGTGCCAGCCAGGACACCTTCTACGAGCAGTACTTC. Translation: CASQDTFYEQYF.